These 30 T cell receptor beta chains originate from one sample sequenced in a study of blood T cells in healthy people across ages. A J-beta primer mix and a sample-barcoded 5' primer were used in a second PCR of about 7 to 12 cycles. A single record per CDR3 protein comes from TCRdb applying MiXCR to the 5' RACE reads. Of 800,000 to 950,000 distinct CDR3 sequences detected, approximately 32% appear once; the ten largest clones hold roughly a tenth. A further study also used this sample, focusing on T cells of mothers and their children.

Material: blood. Source of these receptors: a woman aged 35 to 49 in good health.

This chain uses TRBV3-1 with TRBJ2-1; 12 nucleotides match TRBD2. V dropped 5 bases and J dropped 10; count of bases not matched to a gene: 12. The germline V gene encodes CDR1 LGHDT and CDR2 YNNKEL (reference sequence). This CDR3 is built from 16 residues. For the CDR3, the DNA is TGTGCCAGCAGCTCAGCTAGCGGGGGGGCCGCCGAGGAGCAGTTCTTC. Protein sequence: CASSSASGGAAEEQFF.

Notes on this clonotype: A much larger clone sits a single nucleotide away, making a read error possible. The V and J genes are TRBV29-1 and TRBJ1-1; weak D call: TRBD1 (6 bases). Germline loops: CDR1 SQVTM, CDR2 ANQGSEA. Trimming removed 7 bases at V and 8 bases at J, with 14 bases between. The CDR3 loop spans 11 amino acids. The CDR3 reads CSAGTSSEAFF. The CDR3 coding sequence is TGCAGCGCTGGGACAAGCTCGGAAGCTTTCTTT.

This clonotype was detected ten times or more. The V gene is TRBV12-3 or TRBV12-4, the J gene TRBJ2-7, with a tentative D call TRBD2 (5 bases). The V and J ends lost 8 bases and 2 bases respectively, with 16 bases between them. This CDR3 has 14 amino acids. The CDR3 is CASSPPPGTYEQYF. The CDR3 coding sequence is TGTGCCAGCTCCCCCCCACCGGGGACCTACGAGCAGTACTTC.

This clonotype was seen at least ten times. The V gene is TRBV28, the J gene TRBJ2-7, with 7 nucleotides matching TRBD2. Trimming removed 6 bases from V and 4 bases from J; junction bases left unmatched: 12. CDR3 length: 15 amino acids. Germline V CDR1 and CDR2: MDHEN, SYDVKM. The CDR3 coding sequence is TGTGCCAGCAGCCCAAGTCAAGCGGGGAGTTACGAGCAGTACTTC. It is translated as CASSPSQAGSYEQYF.

This clonotype showed up just a few times. The chain joins TRBV29-1 to TRBJ2-1; 15 nucleotides match TRBD2. Germline V gene lookup returns CDR1 SQVTM and CDR2 ANQGSEA. The CDR3 runs 13 residues. The J segment lost 11 bases and the V segment lost 6 bases, leaving 5 bases of the junction unmatched. Here the CDR3 DNA reads TGCAGCGTCCGGACTAGCGGGGGGGAAAAGCAGTTCTTC. Protein: CSVRTSGGEKQFF.

In this sample, this clonotype turned up many times. The chain has TRBV2 and TRBJ1-4; a weak D match, TRBD1 (6 bases). Trimming took off 0 bases at V and 8 bases at J, with 16 bases between the two ends. The germline V gene has CDR1 SNHLY and CDR2 FYNNEI. This CDR3 has 16 amino acids. The CDR3 DNA reads TGTGCCAGCAGTGAAGCGCGGGGACATCAGCGGGAAAAACTGTTTTTT. It codes for CASSEARGHQREKLFF.

This clonotype appeared many times. The J gene is TRBJ1-2, the V gene TRBV20-1, with 10 bases identical to TRBD1. Germline-derived CDR1 and CDR2 are DFQATT and SNEGSKA (reference sequence). The trim removed 6 bases at V and 4 bases at J, leaving 5 bases unmatched. The CDR3 length is 13 residues. CDR3 protein: CSAPRTGGYGYTF. CDR3 coding DNA: TGCAGTGCCCCCCGGACAGGGGGCTATGGCTACACCTTC.

This clonotype was seen ten or more times. The gene calls are TRBV3-1 and TRBJ2-7; 10 bases align to TRBD2. This CDR3 is 14 amino acids long. Germline V CDR1 and CDR2: LGHDT, YNNKEL (reference sequence). The V segment lost 5 bases and the J segment 3 bases; nucleotides outside the gene matches: 4. Here the CDR3 reads CASSASGGGYEQYF. The CDR3 DNA is TGTGCCAGCAGCGCTAGCGGGGGAGGCTACGAGCAGTACTTC.

This chain uses TRBV13 with TRBJ2-3; 10 bases are a match to TRBD2. The germline gives CDR1 PRHDT, CDR2 FYEKMQ (reference sequence). V lost 3 bases and J lost 7; bases outside the gene matches: 7. The length of the CDR3 is 15 residues. The CDR3 here is CASSFGLAGAHTQYF. CDR3 in DNA: TGTGCCAGCAGCTTTGGGCTAGCGGGGGCTCATACGCAGTATTTT.

J is TRBJ2-1 and V is TRBV3-1; unclear D gene. The V end lost 0 bases, the J end lost 10 bases, and 10 bases lay between the germline ends. Germline lookup yields CDR1 LGHDT and CDR2 YNNKEL (reference sequence). The CDR3 covers 13 residues. In nucleotides, the CDR3 is TGTGCCAGCAGCCAAGAAAGTTGGGTGGAGCAGTTCTTC. Encoded protein: CASSQESWVEQFF.

The V and J genes are TRBV7-8 and TRBJ2-1; D assignment may be TRBD1 or TRBD2 (5 bases each). Germline loops: CDR1 SGHVS, CDR2 FQNEAQ. V lost 0 bases and J 2 bases, leaving 8 bases between the germline ends. This CDR3 contains 15 residues. The CDR3 region has the DNA TGTGCCAGCAGCTTAGCGCTGGGGGCCTACAATGAGCAGTTCTTC. It codes for CASSLALGAYNEQFF.

The chain recombines TRBV7-2 with TRBJ1-2; D is unresolved. With 5 bases removed from V and 7 bases from J, the gap between germline ends came to 23 bases. Germline V gene sequence: CDR1 SGHTA, CDR2 FQGNSA. The CDR3 is 16 residues long. CDR3 nucleotides: TGTGCCAGCAGCCCATCCTCGGGCAGCTCGGTCGCTGGCTACACCTTC. It translates to CASSPSSGSSVAGYTF. Looking up the rest from reference TRBV7-2 and TRBJ1-2 gives the full variable domain: GAGVSQSPSNKVTEKGKDVELRCDPISGHTALYWYRQSLGQGLEFLIYFQGNSAPDKSGLPSDRFSAERTGGSVSTLTIQRTQQEDSAVYLCASSPSSGSSVAGYTFGSGTRLTVV.

This chain connects TRBV5-1 to TRBJ2-3, with D perhaps matching TRBD1 or TRBD2 (5 bases each). Per germline, CDR1 SGHRS and CDR2 YFSETQ. V lost 0 bases and J 0 bases, leaving 11 bases between the germline ends. The CDR3 length is 16 residues. In nucleotides, the CDR3 is TGCGCCAGCAGCTTGGATTGGGGGAGTAGCACAGATACGCAGTATTTT. Protein product: CASSLDWGSSTDTQYF.

This clonotype was seen many times. The chain couples TRBV7-2 to TRBJ2-3; possibly TRBD1 or TRBD2 for D (6 bases each). The germline gives CDR1 SGHTA, CDR2 FQGNSA. The CDR3 is 15 amino acids. V lost 2 bases and J 1 base, leaving 10 bases between the germline ends. The CDR3 DNA reads as TGTGCCAGCAGCTTATCTCGGGGGCGCACAGATACGCAGTATTTT. It specifies CASSLSRGRTDTQYF.

This clonotype was seen a few times. V is TRBV7-9 and J is TRBJ2-6; D gene unclear. Germline CDR1 and CDR2: SEHNR and FQNEAQ (reference sequence). CDR3 length: 19 residues. V was cut by 3 bases and J by 1 base, with 19 bases left in between. This CDR3 is CASSFLAGRSPSGANVLTF. CDR3 sequence (DNA): TGTGCCAGCAGCTTTTTGGCTGGCAGGTCCCCTTCTGGGGCCAACGTCCTGACTTTC. The complete variable domain, with remaining parts taken from reference TRBV7-9 and TRBJ2-6, reads DTGVSQNPRHKITKRGQNVTFRCDPISEHNRLYWYRQTLGQGPEFLTYFQNEAQLEKSRLLSDRFSAERPKGSFSTLEIQRTEQGDSAMYLCASSFLAGRSPSGANVLTFGAGSRLTVL.

In this sample, this clonotype turned up many times. The chain recombines TRBV7-3 with TRBJ2-5, with TRBD2 matching over 11 bases. This CDR3 is 15 amino acids long. The junction had 5 bases not matched to a gene; V was cut back by 4 bases and J by 4 bases. The germline CDR1 and CDR2 sequences are SGHTA and FQGTGA. This CDR3 is CASSYSGLAGETQYF. The CDR3 DNA reads as TGTGCCAGCAGCTACTCCGGACTAGCGGGAGAGACCCAGTACTTC.

The chain has TRBV7-9 and TRBJ2-5, with 11 bases that match TRBD1. The length of the CDR3 is 15 residues. The J segment lost 5 bases and the V segment lost 5 bases, leaving 7 bases of the junction unmatched. Germline CDR1 and CDR2: SEHNR and FQNEAQ (reference sequence). This CDR3 reads CASSPRTGGGETQYF. As DNA, the CDR3 is TGTGCCAGCAGCCCCCGGACAGGGGGCGGGGAGACCCAGTACTTC. Combining the CDR3 with reference TRBV7-9 and TRBJ2-5 gives the whole variable domain DTGVSQNPRHKITKRGQNVTFRCDPISEHNRLYWYRQTLGQGPEFLTYFQNEAQLEKSRLLSDRFSAERPKGSFSTLEIQRTEQGDSAMYLCASSPRTGGGETQYFGPGTRLLVL.

This clonotype was counted a few times. The chain combines TRBV3-1 with TRBJ1-2; D gene ambiguous. Germline V gives CDR1 LGHDT, CDR2 YNNKEL (reference sequence). The V gene lost 0 bases and the J gene lost 10 bases, with 6 bases spanning the gap. This CDR3 spans 11 amino acids. In DNA form, the CDR3 reads TGTGCCAGCAGCCAAGATCCCTACTACACCTTC. Its protein is CASSQDPYYTF. The full variable domain, completed using reference TRBV3-1 and TRBJ1-2, is DTAVSQTPKYLVTQMGNDKSIKCEQNLGHDTMYWYKQDSKKFLKIMFSYNNKELIINETVPNRFSPKSPDKAHLNLHINSLELGDSAVYFCASSQDPYYTFGSGTRLTVV.

This chain uses TRBV28 with TRBJ2-1; 9 positions match TRBD1. This CDR3 comprises 16 residues. Looked up from germline, CDR1 is MDHEN and CDR2 is SYDVKM. Trimming removed 5 bases from V and 6 bases from J; junction bases left unmatched: 11. The DNA for the CDR3 is TGTGCCAGCAGTGAAACCGGGACAGGGAAATTCAATGAGCAGTTCTTC. Its translation is CASSETGTGKFNEQFF.

This clonotype has ten or more counts. This chain connects TRBV28 to TRBJ2-4; D is unresolved. Trimming pared 1 base from V and 0 bases from J, leaving 7 bases between. This CDR3 spans 15 amino acids. Germline V gene sequence: CDR1 MDHEN, CDR2 SYDVKM. The CDR3, as DNA: TGTGCCAGCAGTTTATTCCTAGGAGCCAAAAACATTCAGTACTTC. Translation gives CASSLFLGAKNIQYF.

This clonotype is a singleton in its sample. This may be a read error: a much more frequent sequence differs by one nucleotide. The genes are TRBV7-2 and TRBJ2-3; 15 nucleotides agree with TRBD2. The V gene end was trimmed by 5 bases and the J gene end by 5 bases; junction bases not matched to a gene: 11. The CDR3 covers 18 residues. From germline, CDR1 is SGHTA and CDR2 FQGNSA. In DNA, the CDR3 is TGTACCAGCAGCGGACTAGCGGGGGGGCCCCCCACGCGAGATACGCAGTATTTT. Translated: CTSSGLAGGPPTRDTQYF. Together with reference TRBV7-2 and TRBJ2-3, the CDR3 gives the full variable domain: GAGVSQSPSNKVTEKGKDVELRCDPISGHTALYWYRQSLGQGLEFLIYFQGNSAPDKSGLPSDRFSAERTGGSVSTLTIQRTQQEDSAVYLCTSSGLAGGPPTRDTQYFGPGTRLTVL.

There are a few counts of this clonotype. This chain links TRBV28 with TRBJ2-7, with a possible D match to TRBD2 (6 bases). With 1 base removed from V and 4 bases from J, the gap between germline ends came to 14 bases. CDR3 size: 15 residues. Germline CDR1 MDHEN, CDR2 SYDVKM. The CDR3 is CASSLSGTDYYEQYF. As DNA, the CDR3 is TGTGCCAGCAGTTTATCGGGTACGGACTATTACGAGCAGTACTTC.

Points on this clonotype: A read error may explain this, as a much larger clone is one base away. This chain connects TRBV4-2 to TRBJ1-2; 8 bases agree with TRBD1. Per the germline V gene, CDR1 is LGHNA and CDR2 is YNFKEQ. The CDR3 loop spans 18 amino acids. V was clipped by 0 bases and J by 1 base; unmatched bases: 10. The chain's CDR3 is CASSQEAQTGANNYGYTF. The CDR3 region has the DNA TGTGCCAGCAGCCAAGAGGCACAGACAGGGGCCAATAACTATGGCTACACCTTC.

Comment on this clonotype: A much larger clone differs by one base, so this may be a read error. The chain couples TRBV25-1 to TRBJ2-7; 9 bases line up with TRBD1. The CDR3 consists of 16 residues. V dropped 1 base and J dropped 3; count of bases not matched to a gene: 7. Germline CDR1 MGHDK, CDR2 SYGVNS. CDR3 DNA sequence: TGTGCCAGCAGTGAATCGAGGACAGGGGAGAGCTACGAGCAGTACTTC. It codes for CASSESRTGESYEQYF.

V is TRBV27 and J is TRBJ2-1; the D call may be TRBD1 or TRBD2 (7 bases each). CDR3 length equals 14 residues. Between the trimmed V and J ends, which lost 6 bases and 8 bases, there was a span of 17 bases. Per germline, CDR1 MNHEY and CDR2 SMNVEV (reference sequence). The CDR3 DNA reads TGTGCCAGCAGATCGACAGGGAGGGCGGATGAGCAGTTCTTC. This translates into CASRSTGRADEQFF.

Remarks on this clonotype: Just one base apart from a much larger clone, this may be a read error. The chain employs TRBV2 and TRBJ2-7; D is perhaps TRBD1 (6 bases). Germline V gives CDR1 SNHLY, CDR2 FYNNEI. This CDR3 has 14 residues. With 8 bases removed from V and 0 bases from J, the gap between germline ends came to 14 bases. This chain's CDR3 is CASGTTGPSYEQYF. The CDR3 bases are TGTGCCAGCGGGACAACAGGTCCCTCCTACGAGCAGTACTTC.

This sequence joins TRBV5-6 and TRBJ2-2, with D possibly TRBD1 on 6 matching bases. The CDR3 contains 15 residues. V shed 4 bases and J shed 4 bases, with 14 bases lying between them. Per the germline V gene, CDR1 is SGHDT and CDR2 is YYEEEE. CDR3 amino acids: CASSMRGFGTGELFF. Written as DNA, the CDR3 is TGTGCCAGCAGCATGAGGGGGTTTGGCACCGGGGAGCTGTTTTTT.

The sample holds a few counts of this clonotype. The chain employs TRBV7-8 and TRBJ1-2; TRBD1 is a possible D gene (6 bases). CDR1 and CDR2 (germline): SGHVS, FQNEAQ. Trimming took off 4 bases at V and 10 bases at J, with 22 bases between the two ends. The CDR3 consists of 15 residues. The CDR3 bases are TGTGCCAGCAGCTCCGGGGGCCAATCCTCCGCGGACTACACCTTC. Its translation is CASSSGGQSSADYTF.

The chain combines TRBV7-9 with TRBJ2-5; tentatively, D is TRBD1 (6 bases). The end of the DNA is better explained by TRBJ2-7, so the J call may be wrong. CDR1 SEHNR and CDR2 FQNEAQ come from the germline V gene (reference sequence). The length of the CDR3 is 14 residues. The CDR3 protein is CASRSSSGVGEQYF. The CDR3 nucleotides are TGTGCCAGCAGGTCCTCCTCAGGGGTGGGCGAGCAGTACTTC.

This clonotype was counted only a few times. The J gene is TRBJ2-5, the V gene TRBV10-2; D possibly corresponds to TRBD2 (5 bases). V was pared by 9 bases and J by 4 bases, with 18 bases between. CDR1 is WSHSY, CDR2 SAAADI, per germline. The CDR3 loop spans 14 amino acids. This chain's CDR3 is CASTPPGIRETQYF. As DNA, the CDR3 is TGCGCCAGTACCCCGCCGGGGATCCGAGAGACCCAGTACTTC.